The present T cell receptor beta chain was sequenced within a study of monozygotic twins with inflammatory bowel disease (dated by TCRdb to the late 2010s). For the wider study: In total, approximately 28 monozygotic twin pairs made up the full study: 19 Danish pairs, all IBD-discordant, plus nine German pairs, of which four were IBD-concordant and five were IBD-discordant. Disease-associated traits were sought mainly through comparisons between IBD patients and their genetically identical healthy co-twins within discordant pairs. Each individual had, on average, about 151 000 unique TCRalpha sequences and 181 000 unique TCRbeta sequences available for analysis.

The library was prepared using 5' RACE. Each TCR library was prepared from roughly 3.5 ug of total RNA. For each sample, cDNA synthesis with SMARTScribe reverse transcriptase was split into eight separate reactions. During cDNA synthesis, template switching introduced unique molecular identifiers that contained a 6-nucleotide sample barcode. Two nested PCRs of around 15 and 10 cycles amplified the TCRalpha and TCRbeta cDNA, and bead purification followed each PCR. Before amplification, cDNA was treated with uracil DNA-glycosylase and purified using the QIAquick PCR purification kit. In the second PCR, Illumina TruSeq-compatible adapters and sample-specific barcodes were added. Library quality and concentration were checked on TapeStation and Qubit, and libraries were pooled at roughly 5.1 ng each. Sequencing of the pooled libraries was done on an Illumina HiSeq2500 single-index Rapid Run using custom sequencing primers and 2 x 100 bp reads. In the authors' own workflow: PCR and sequencing errors were corrected by UMI-based consensus assembly using MiGEC version 1.2.6. MiXCR version 2.1.1 was used to carry out V(D)J alignment, clonotype assembly and CDR3 extraction. To normalise gene usage, clonotype sharing and MAIT/NKT TCR abundance, the top 1000, 10 000 and 20 000 clonotypes in each sample were analysed. Diversity was computed as the inverse Simpson index with the vegan R package after downsampling to 27 000 UMIs. Statistical testing used paired Mann-Whitney U tests on the discordant twin pairs and applied Benjamini-Hochberg correction for multiple testing. With the reads reprocessed by TCRdb, a single entry stands for each CDR3 protein sequence and no DNA is reported. The V and J calls follow TCRdb's processing rather than the paper's. This sample's listing comprises some 400,000 distinct CDR3 sequences. About 2.3% of the sample is in the top ten clones.

An approximately 2.5 ml peripheral blood sample was drawn into PAXgene tubes per donor and stored at -80°C. Without T cell sorting, total RNA was isolated from whole blood using the PAXgene blood miRNA kit on an automated QIAcube. Peripheral blood from monozygotic twin pairs concordant or discordant for inflammatory bowel disease was subjected to deep TCRalpha and TCRbeta repertoire profiling with unique molecular barcoding. For every twin pair, smoking habits were documented, and each individual was categorised as a current, former or never smoker. In regard to this clonotype: This clone's antigen is unknown.

Overall study outcomes, separate from this receptor: Repertoire similarity did not differ between concordant and discordant twins, which could be due to limited statistical power. Because patients were on differing immunosuppressive treatments, the repertoires may have picked up extra background noise and inter-individual variability. The results gave no support for a single strong signal or clonotype linked to IBD. IBD patients had lower TCRbeta repertoire diversity, measured by the inverse Simpson index, than their healthy co-twins. Fewer clonotypes were shared with other individuals by IBD patients than by healthy twins, most markedly in patients showing signs of disease activity. The analysis was unable to tell different T cell subtypes apart.

The TCR originated in a human donor with ulcerative colitis or Crohn's disease, or a healthy co-twin of an affected twin (not recorded which). The sequenced sample was blood.

The CDR3 protein: CASSIYSGPNTGELFF. The chain is made from TRBV18 and TRBJ2-2; TCRdb outputs TRBD2, but without DNA this stays unchecked. The CDR3, from cysteine to phenylalanine, totals 16 residues. There is no recorded DNA. The germline V gene encodes CDR1 KGHSH and CDR2 LQKENI.